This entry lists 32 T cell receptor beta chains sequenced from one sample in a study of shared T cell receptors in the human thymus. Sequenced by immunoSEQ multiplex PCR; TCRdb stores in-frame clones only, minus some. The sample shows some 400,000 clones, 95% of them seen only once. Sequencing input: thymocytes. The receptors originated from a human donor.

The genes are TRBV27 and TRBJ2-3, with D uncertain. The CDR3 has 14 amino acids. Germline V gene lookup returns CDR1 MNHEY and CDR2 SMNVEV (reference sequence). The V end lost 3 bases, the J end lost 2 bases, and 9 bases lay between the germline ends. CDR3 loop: CASSFLWDTDTQYF. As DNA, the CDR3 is TGTGCCAGCAGTTTTTTGTGGGACACAGATACGCAGTATTTT.

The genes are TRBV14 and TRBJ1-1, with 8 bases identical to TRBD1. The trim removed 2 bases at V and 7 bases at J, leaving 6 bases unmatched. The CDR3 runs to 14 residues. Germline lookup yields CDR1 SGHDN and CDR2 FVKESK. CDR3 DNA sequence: TGTGCCAGCAGCCAACGCGCACAGGGGGGTGAAGCTTTCTTT. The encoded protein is CASSQRAQGGEAFF.

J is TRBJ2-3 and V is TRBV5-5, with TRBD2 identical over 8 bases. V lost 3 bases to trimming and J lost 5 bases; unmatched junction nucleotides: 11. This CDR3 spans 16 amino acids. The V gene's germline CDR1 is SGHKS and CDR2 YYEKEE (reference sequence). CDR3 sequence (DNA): TGTGCCAGCAGCTGGGGGCCAGCGGGAGCCGGAGATACGCAGTATTTT. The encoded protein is CASSWGPAGAGDTQYF. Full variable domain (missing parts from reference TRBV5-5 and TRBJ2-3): DAGVTQSPTHLIKTRGQQVTLRCSPISGHKSVSWYQQVLGQGPQFIFQYYEKEERGRGNFPDRFSARQFPNYSSELNVNALLLGDSALYLCASSWGPAGAGDTQYFGPGTRLTVL.

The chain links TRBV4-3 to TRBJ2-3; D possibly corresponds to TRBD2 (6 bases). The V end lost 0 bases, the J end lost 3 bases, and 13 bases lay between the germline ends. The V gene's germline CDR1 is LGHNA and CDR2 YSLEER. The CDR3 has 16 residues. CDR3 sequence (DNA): TGCGCCAGCAGCCAAGATCGGACGGGAGCTACAGATACGCAGTATTTT. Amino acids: CASSQDRTGATDTQYF.

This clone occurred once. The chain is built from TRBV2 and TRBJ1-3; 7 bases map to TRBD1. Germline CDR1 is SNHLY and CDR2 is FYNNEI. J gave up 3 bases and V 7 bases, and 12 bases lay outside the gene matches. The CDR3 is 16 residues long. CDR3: CASIQDRPTGGNTIYF. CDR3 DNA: TGTGCCAGCATTCAGGACAGGCCAACCGGTGGAAACACCATATATTTT. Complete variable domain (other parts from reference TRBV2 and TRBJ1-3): EPEVTQTPSHQVTQMGQEVILRCVPISNHLYFYWYRQILGQKVEFLVSFYNNEISEKSEIFDDQFSVERPDGSNFTLKIRSTKLEDSAMYFCASIQDRPTGGNTIYFGEGSWLTVV.

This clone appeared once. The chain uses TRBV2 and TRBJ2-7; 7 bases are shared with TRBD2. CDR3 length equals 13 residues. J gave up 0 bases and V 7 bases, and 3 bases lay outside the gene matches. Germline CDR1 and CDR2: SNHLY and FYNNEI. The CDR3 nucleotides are TGTGCCAGCAAAGCGGGACTCTCCTACGAGCAGTACTTC. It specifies CASKAGLSYEQYF.

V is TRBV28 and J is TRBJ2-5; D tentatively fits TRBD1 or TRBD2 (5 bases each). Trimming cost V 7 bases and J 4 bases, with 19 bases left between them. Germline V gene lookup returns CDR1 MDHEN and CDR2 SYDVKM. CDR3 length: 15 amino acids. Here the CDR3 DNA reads TGTGCCAGCACCTTGGGGGAGTATGGGATAGAGACCCAGTACTTC. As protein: CASTLGEYGIETQYF.

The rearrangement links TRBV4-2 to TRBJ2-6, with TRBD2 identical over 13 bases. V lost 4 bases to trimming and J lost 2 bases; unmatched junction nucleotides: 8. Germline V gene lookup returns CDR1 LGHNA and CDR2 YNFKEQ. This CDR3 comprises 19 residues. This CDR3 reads CASSRATSGRAPGANVLTF. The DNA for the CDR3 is TGTGCCAGCAGCCGGGCCACTAGCGGGAGGGCCCCTGGGGCCAACGTCCTGACTTTC.

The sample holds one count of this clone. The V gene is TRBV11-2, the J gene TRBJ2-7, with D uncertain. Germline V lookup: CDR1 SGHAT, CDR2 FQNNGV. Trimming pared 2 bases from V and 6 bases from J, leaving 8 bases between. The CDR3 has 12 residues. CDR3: CASSLYLTEQYF. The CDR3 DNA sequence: TGTGCCAGCAGCTTATATCTAACCGAGCAGTACTTC.

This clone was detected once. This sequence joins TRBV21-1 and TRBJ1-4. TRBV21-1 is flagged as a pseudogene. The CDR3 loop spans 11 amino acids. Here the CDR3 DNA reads TGTGCCAGCAGCTTCCGACCAAAACTGTTTTTT. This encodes CASSFRPKLFF.

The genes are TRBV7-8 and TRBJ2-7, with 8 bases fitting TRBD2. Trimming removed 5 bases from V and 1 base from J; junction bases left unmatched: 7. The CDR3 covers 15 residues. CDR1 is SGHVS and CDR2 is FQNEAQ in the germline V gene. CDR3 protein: CASSHTSGISYEQYF. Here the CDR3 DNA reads TGTGCCAGCAGCCATACTAGCGGAATATCCTACGAGCAGTACTTC.

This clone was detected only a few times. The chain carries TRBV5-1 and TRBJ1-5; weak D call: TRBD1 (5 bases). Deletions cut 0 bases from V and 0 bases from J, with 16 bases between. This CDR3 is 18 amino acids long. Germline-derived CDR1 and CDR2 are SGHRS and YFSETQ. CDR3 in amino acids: CASSLVGTPEGSNQPQHF. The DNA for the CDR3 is TGCGCCAGCAGCTTGGTGGGGACCCCGGAGGGTAGCAATCAGCCCCAGCATTTT.

CDR3 protein: CASRRDRTISTDTQYF. In DNA, the CDR3 is TGTGCCAGCCGCCGGGACAGGACCATTAGCACAGATACGCAGTATTTT. The chain employs TRBV28 and TRBJ2-3, with 8 bases lining up with TRBD1. CDR3 length: 16 amino acids. Looked up from germline, CDR1 is MDHEN and CDR2 is SYDVKM. V trimming: 8 bases; J trimming: 0 bases; junction bases outside the gene matches: 10.

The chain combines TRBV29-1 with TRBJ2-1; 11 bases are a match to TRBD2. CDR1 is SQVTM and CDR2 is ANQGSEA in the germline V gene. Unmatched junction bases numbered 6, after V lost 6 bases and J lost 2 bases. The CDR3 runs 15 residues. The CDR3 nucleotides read TGCAGCGTAATAGCGGGAGGGAGGGCCTACAATGAGCAGTTCTTC. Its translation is CSVIAGGRAYNEQFF.

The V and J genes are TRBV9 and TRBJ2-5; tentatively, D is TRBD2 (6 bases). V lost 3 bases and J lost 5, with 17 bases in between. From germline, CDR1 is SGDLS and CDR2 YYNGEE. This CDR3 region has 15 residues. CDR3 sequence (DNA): TGTGCCAGCAGCGCCCAATGGGACTCGCGGGAGACCCAGTACTTC. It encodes CASSAQWDSRETQYF.

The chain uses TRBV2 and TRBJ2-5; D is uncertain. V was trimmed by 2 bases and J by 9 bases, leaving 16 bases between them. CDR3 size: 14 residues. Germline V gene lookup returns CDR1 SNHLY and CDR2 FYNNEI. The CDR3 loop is CASSEQRTYTAQYF. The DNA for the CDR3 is TGTGCCAGCAGTGAACAACGGACCTACACTGCCCAGTACTTC. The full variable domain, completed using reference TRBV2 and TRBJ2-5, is EPEVTQTPSHQVTQMGQEVILRCVPISNHLYFYWYRQILGQKVEFLVSFYNNEISEKSEIFDDQFSVERPDGSNFTLKIRSTKLEDSAMYFCASSEQRTYTAQYFGPGTRLLVL.

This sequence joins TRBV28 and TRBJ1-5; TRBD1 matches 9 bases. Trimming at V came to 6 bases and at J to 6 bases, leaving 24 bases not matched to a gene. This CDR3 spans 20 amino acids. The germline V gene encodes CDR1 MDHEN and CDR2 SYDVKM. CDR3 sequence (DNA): TGTGCCAGCAGCTCTCCCGTCTCGTTACACCGGGACAGGGAGCGTCAGCCCCAGCATTTT. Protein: CASSSPVSLHRDRERQPQHF.

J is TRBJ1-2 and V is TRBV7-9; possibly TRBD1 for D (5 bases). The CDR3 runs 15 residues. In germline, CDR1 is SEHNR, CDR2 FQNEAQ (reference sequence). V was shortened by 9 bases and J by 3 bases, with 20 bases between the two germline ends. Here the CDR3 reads CASVGATGEHYGYTF. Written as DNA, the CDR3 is TGTGCCAGTGTTGGGGCGACCGGAGAACACTATGGCTACACCTTC.

The CDR3 nucleotides read TGTGCCAGCTCACCCCGTCCAGGGGCACCTTCGTGGCCCTACAATGAGCAGTTCTTC. Amino acid sequence: CASSPRPGAPSWPYNEQFF. The rearrangement joins TRBV18 to TRBJ2-1, with TRBD1 as a possible D gene (6 bases). CDR3 size: 19 residues. Germline CDR1 is KGHSH and CDR2 is LQKENI. V was trimmed by 3 bases and J by 2 bases, leaving 23 bases between them.

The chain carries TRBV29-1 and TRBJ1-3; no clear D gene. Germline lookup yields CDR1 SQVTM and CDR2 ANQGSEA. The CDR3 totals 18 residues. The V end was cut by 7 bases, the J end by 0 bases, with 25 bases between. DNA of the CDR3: TGCAGCGCCCGAGTGGCCCCACCCGACAAGAGCTCTGGAAACACCATATATTTT. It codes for CSARVAPPDKSSGNTIYF. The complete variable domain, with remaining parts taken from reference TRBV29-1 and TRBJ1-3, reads SAVISQKPSRDICQRGTSLTIQCQVDSQVTMMFWYRQQPGQSLTLIATANQGSEATYESGFVIDKFPISRPNLTFSTLTVSNMSPEDSSIYLCSARVAPPDKSSGNTIYFGEGSWLTVV.

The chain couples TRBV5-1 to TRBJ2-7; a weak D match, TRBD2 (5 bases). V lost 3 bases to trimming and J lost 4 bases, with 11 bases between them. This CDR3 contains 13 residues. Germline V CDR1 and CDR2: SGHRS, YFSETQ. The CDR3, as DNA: TGCGCCAGCAGCTGGGAGATGCGGTACGAGCAGTACTTC. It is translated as CASSWEMRYEQYF.

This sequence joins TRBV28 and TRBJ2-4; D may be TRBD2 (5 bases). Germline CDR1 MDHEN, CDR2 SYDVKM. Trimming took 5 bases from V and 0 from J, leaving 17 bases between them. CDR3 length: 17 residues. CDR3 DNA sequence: TGTGCCAGCAGTCCCCTGGACTGGACCATAGCCAAAAACATTCAGTACTTC. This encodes CASSPLDWTIAKNIQYF.

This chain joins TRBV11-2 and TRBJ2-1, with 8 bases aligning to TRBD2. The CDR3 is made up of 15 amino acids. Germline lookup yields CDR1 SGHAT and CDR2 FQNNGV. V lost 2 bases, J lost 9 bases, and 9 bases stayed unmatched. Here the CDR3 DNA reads TGTGCCAGCAGCTTATTAAGCGGGAGTCTTGGTGAGCAGTTCTTC. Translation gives CASSLLSGSLGEQFF.

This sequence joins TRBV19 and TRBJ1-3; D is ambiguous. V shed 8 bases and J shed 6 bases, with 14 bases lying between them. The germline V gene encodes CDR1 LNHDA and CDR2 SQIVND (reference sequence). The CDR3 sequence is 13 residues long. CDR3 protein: CASSTERVNTIYF. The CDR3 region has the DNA TGTGCCAGTTCGACCGAAAGGGTAAACACCATATATTTT. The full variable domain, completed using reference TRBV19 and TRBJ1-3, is DGGITQSPKYLFRKEGQNVTLSCEQNLNHDAMYWYRQDPGQGLRLIYYSQIVNDFQKGDIAEGYSVSREKKESFPLTVTSAQKNPTAFYLCASSTERVNTIYFGEGSWLTVV.

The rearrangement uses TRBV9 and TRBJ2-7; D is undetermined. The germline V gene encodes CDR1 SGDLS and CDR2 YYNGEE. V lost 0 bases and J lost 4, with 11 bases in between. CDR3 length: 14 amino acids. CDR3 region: CASSVGPYRYEQYF. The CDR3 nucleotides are TGTGCCAGCAGCGTAGGCCCCTACAGATACGAGCAGTACTTC.

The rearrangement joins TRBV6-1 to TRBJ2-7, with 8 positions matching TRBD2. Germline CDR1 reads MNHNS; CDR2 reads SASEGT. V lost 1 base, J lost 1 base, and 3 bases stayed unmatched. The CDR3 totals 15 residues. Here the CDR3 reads CASSEVVAGSYEQYF. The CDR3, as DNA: TGTGCCAGCAGTGAAGTGGTAGCGGGGTCCTACGAGCAGTACTTC.

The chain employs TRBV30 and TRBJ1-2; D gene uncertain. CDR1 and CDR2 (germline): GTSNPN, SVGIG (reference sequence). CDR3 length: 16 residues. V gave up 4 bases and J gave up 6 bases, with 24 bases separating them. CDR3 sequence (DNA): TGTGCCTGGACGTCCGGTCGGTGGGCAGATAAGGATGGCTACACCTTC. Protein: CAWTSGRWADKDGYTF.

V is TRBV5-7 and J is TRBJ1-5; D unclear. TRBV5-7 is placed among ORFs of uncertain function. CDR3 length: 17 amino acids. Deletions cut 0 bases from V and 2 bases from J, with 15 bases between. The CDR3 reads CASSLARSLFGNQPQHF. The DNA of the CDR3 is TGTGCCAGCAGCTTGGCCAGGAGTTTGTTTGGCAATCAGCCCCAGCATTTT.

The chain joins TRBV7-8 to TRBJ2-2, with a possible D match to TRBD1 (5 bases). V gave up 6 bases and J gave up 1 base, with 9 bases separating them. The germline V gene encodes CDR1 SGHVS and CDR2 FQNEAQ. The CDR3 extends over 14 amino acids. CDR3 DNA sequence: TGTGCCAGCAGAGCCACAGGGAACACCGGGGAGCTGTTTTTT. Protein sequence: CASRATGNTGELFF.

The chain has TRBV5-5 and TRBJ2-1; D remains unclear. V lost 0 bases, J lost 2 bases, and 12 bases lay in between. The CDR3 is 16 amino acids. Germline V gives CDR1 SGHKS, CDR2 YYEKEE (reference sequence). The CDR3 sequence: CASSLGSSPTYNEQFF. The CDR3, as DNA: TGTGCCAGCAGCTTGGGTTCATCCCCGACCTACAATGAGCAGTTCTTC.

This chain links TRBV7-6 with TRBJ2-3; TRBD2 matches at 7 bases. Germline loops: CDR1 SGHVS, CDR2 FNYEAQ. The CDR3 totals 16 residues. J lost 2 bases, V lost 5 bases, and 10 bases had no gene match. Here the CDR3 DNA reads TGTGCCAGCAGCAGCGGACTAGAACCCTTCACAGATACGCAGTATTTT. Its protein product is CASSSGLEPFTDTQYF.

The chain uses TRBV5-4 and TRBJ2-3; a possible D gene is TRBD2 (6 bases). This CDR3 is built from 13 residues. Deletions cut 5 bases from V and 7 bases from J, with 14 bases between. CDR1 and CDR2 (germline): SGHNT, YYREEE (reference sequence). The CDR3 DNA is TGTGCCAGCAGTCCCCGGGAGACCCATACGCAGTATTTT. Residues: CASSPRETHTQYF. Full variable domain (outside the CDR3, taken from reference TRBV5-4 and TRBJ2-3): ETGVTQSPTHLIKTRGQQVTLRCSSQSGHNTVSWYQQALGQGPQFIFQYYREEENGRGNFPPRFSGLQFPNYSSELNVNALELDDSALYLCASSPRETHTQYFGPGTRLTVL.